The sequence of this T cell receptor beta chain was determined in a study of T cell repertoires in cytomegalovirus infection. Study overall: The public TCR beta signatures pointed to both CMV infection and matching HLA type.

This clonotype was detected a few times. Its antigen remains unknown. Findings and limits, study-wide: Summed frequency of shared TCR beta families picked out CMV carriers who also had the relevant HLA. The ex vivo response showed dominance by HLA-C-restricted CMV-specific TCR beta clonotypes.

TCRdb passed the reads through MiXCR, listing each CDR3 protein once. The table records approximately 250,000 distinct CDR3 sequences, roughly an eighth of them present only once. The sequenced material came from PBMCs. The TCR was taken from a human donor in good health (CMV status not recorded). Some clones in this sample may be carry-over from other donors' samples.

The CDR3 sequence: CASSITGYLAKNIQYF. The CDR3 region has the DNA TGTGCCAGTAGTATAACGGGGTACCTAGCCAAAAACATTCAGTACTTC. This chain connects TRBV19 to TRBJ2-4, with a tentative D call TRBD2 (5 bases). Trimming left V 2 bases short and J 0 bases short, with 11 bases between. Germline V gene data show CDR1 as LNHDA and CDR2 as SQIVND (reference sequence). The length of the CDR3 is 16 residues.